This T cell receptor (beta chain) derives from a study of shared clonotypes between healthy human individuals. TCRdb's copy holds only in-frame clones and misses some; the assay was immunoSEQ multiplex PCR. This sample has approximately 2.5 million clones; roughly 93% occur once, and the top ten carry 0.36%. This CDR3 has 17 residues. Germline values: CDR1 ENHRY, CDR2 SYGVKD. V gave up 3 bases and J gave up 3 bases; unmatched junction bases: 9. Sequenced sample: naive CD4+ T cells from PBMCs. Subset: CD45RA+ positively selected. The rearrangement links TRBV10-3 to TRBJ2-3; 10 bases map to TRBD2. The sequence was collected from a man in his late teens or twenties in good health. Some clones in this sample may be carry-over from other donors' samples. The CDR3 nucleotides read TGTGCCATCAGTGAAACCAACAGCGGGAGGGGGACAGATACGCAGTATTTT. It yields the protein CAISETNSGRGTDTQYF.